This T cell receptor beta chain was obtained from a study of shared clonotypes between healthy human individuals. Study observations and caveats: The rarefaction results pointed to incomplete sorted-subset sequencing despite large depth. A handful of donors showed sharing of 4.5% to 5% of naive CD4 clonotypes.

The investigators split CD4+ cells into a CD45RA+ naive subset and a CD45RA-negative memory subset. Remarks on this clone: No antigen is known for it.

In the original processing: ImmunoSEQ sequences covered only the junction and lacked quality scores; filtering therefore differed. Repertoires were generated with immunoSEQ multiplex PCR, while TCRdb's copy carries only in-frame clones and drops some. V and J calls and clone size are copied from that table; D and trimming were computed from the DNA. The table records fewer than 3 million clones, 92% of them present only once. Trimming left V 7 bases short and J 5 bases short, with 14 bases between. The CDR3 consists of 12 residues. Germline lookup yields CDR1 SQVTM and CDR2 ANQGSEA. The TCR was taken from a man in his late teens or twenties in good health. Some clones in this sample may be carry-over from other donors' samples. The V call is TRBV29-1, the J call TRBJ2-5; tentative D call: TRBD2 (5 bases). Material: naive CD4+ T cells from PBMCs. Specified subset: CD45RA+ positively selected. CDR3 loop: CSASAGGETQYF. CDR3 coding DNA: TGCAGCGCGTCAGCCGGCGGGGAGACCCAGTACTTC.